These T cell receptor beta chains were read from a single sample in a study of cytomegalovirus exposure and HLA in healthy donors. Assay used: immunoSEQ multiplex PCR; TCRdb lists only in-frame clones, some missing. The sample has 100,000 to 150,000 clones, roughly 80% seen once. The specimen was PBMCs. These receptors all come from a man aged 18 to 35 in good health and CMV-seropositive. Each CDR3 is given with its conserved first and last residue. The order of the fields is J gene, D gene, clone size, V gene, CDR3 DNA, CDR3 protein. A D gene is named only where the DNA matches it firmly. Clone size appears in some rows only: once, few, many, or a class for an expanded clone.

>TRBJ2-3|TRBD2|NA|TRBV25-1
TGTGCCAGCAGTGGGTCGTTTAGCGGGGGAACTAGCACAGATACGCAGTATTTT
CASSGSFSGGTSTDTQYF
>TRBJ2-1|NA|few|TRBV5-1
TGCGCCAGCAGCTTGCGGGTAGCGGATCGGGATGAGCAGTTCTTC
CASSLRVADRDEQFF
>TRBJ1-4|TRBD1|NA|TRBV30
TGTGCCTGGTCGGGTCTGGGACAGGGGAAAGAAAAACTGTTTTTT
CAWSGLGQGKEKLFF
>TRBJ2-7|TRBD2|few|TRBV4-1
TGCGCCAGCAGCCAACATACTAGCGGCACCTACGAGCAGTACTTC
CASSQHTSGTYEQYF
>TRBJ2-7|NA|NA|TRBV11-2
TGTGCCAGCAGCCCTATAATCCCCTACGAGCAGTACTTC
CASSPIIPYEQYF
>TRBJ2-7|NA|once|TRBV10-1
TGCGCCAGCAGTGACAGGGGCTCCTACGAGCAGTACTTC
CASSDRGSYEQYF
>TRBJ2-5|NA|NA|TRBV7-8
TGTGCCAGCAGCTTAGAGGTGGTGGTGGAGCAAGAGACCCAGTACTTC
CASSLEVVVEQETQYF
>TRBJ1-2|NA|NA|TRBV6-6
TGTGCCAGCAGCGTCTTGGGGACTACTGGCTACACCTTC
CASSVLGTTGYTF
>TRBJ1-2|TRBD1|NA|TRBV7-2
TGTGCCAGCAGCTCCGACCAGGGGGCCTTAGGCTATGGCTACACCTTC
CASSSDQGALGYGYTF
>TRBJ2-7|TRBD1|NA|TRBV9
TGTGCCAGCAGCGTAGGGACAGGATACCACGAGCAGTACTTC
CASSVGTGYHEQYF
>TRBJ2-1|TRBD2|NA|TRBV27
TGTGCCAGCAGCTTAACCGGGACTAGCGGCAATGAGCAGTTCTTC
CASSLTGTSGNEQFF
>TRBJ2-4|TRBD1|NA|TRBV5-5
TGTGCCAGCAGTTATGGGGGACAGCAGTACTTC
CASSYGGQQYF
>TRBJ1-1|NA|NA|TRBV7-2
TGTGCCAGCAGCTCCACTCGGAACACTGAAGCTTTCTTT
CASSSTRNTEAFF
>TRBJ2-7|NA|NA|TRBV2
TGTGCCAGCAGGGACTACGAGCAGTACTTC
CASRDYEQYF
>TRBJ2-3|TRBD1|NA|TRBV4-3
TGCGCCAGCAGCCAGACGACAGGGGCGGCAGATACGCAGTATTTT
CASSQTTGAADTQYF
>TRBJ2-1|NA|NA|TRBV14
TGTGCCAGCAGTGTACTCCGGGGTTCAATGGATGAGCAGTTCTTC
CASSVLRGSMDEQFF
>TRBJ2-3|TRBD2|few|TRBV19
TGTGCCAGTCCGGGGACTAGGACCAGTTGTCGTGCGCGGTATTTT
CASPGTRTSCRARYF
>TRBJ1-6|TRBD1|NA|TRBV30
TGTGCCTGGAGTGTAAGACAGGGTGGTTCACCCCTCCACTTT
CAWSVRQGGSPLHF
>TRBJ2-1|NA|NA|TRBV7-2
TGTGCCAGCAGCTTAGGACTAGTCAATGAGCAGTTCTTC
CASSLGLVNEQFF
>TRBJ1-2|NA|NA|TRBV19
TGTGCCAGTAGTATGACCCCAGGGGAGGGCTATGGCTACACCTTC
CASSMTPGEGYGYTF
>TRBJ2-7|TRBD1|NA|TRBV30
TGTGCCTGCCGACAGGGGGCGTCATACGAGCAGTACTTC
CACRQGASYEQYF
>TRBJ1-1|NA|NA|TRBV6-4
TGTGCCAGCAGTGACAGGGGCACTGAAGCTTTCTTT
CASSDRGTEAFF
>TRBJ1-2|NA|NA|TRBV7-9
TGTGCCAGCAGCCTCCTAGACCACTATGGCTACACCTTC
CASSLLDHYGYTF
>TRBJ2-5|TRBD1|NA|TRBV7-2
TGTGCCAGCAGCCCCCGGGACAGCGTTGGAGAGACCCAGTACTTC
CASSPRDSVGETQYF
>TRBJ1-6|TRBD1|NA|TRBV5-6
TGTGCCAGCAGCTGGACAGGGGGCAATTCACCCCTCCACTTT
CASSWTGGNSPLHF
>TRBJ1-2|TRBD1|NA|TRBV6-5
TGTGCCAGCAGTTTTGGGGACAGACCTAACTATGGCTACACCTTC
CASSFGDRPNYGYTF
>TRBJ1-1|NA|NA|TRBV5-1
TGCGCCAGCAGCTTGGAAGACAGGTACACTGAAGCTTTCTTT
CASSLEDRYTEAFF
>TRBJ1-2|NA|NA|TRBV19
TGTGCCAGTAGGGAGGTTTCAGGAGGGATCGATGGCTACACCTTC
CASREVSGGIDGYTF
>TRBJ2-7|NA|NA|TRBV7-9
TGTGCCAGCAGCCAGGACATAAAATCCTACGAGCAGTACTTC
CASSQDIKSYEQYF
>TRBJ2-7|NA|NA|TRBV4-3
TGCGCCAGCAGCCCGAGGACTGGGTCCCGCTACGAGCAGTACTTC
CASSPRTGSRYEQYF
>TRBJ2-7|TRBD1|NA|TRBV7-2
TGTGCCAGCAGCTTATTGTACAGGGGGACCTACGAGCAGTACTTC
CASSLLYRGTYEQYF
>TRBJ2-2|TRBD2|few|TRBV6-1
TGTGCCAGCAGTGAAGTGGCGGGAGTCGGGTCCGGGGAGCTGTTTTTT
CASSEVAGVGSGELFF
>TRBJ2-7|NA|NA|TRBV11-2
TGTGCCAGCAGCTTAGCATCCTTCCGCCCAGGGTTTTACGAGCAGTACTTC
CASSLASFRPGFYEQYF
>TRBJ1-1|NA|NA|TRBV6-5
TGTGCCAGCAGTTTCCTGAGGGTAAACACTGAAGCTTTCTTT
CASSFLRVNTEAFF
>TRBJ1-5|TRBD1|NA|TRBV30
TGTGCCTGGAGGGGACAGCATAGCAATCAGCCCCAGCATTTT
CAWRGQHSNQPQHF
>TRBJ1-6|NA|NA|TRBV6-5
TGTGCCAGCCAACGGGGGGAGAATTCACCCCTCCACTTT
CASQRGENSPLHF
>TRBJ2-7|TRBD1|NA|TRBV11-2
TGTGCCAGCAGCAAGACAGGGGGTGAGGAGCAGTATTTC
CASSKTGGEEQYF
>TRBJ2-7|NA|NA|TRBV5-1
TGCGCCAGCAGCTTGGGCCCGGGGGGCGCCTACGAGCAGTACTTC
CASSLGPGGAYEQYF
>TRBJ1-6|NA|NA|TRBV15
TGTGCCACCAGACAGGGAAGGACACCCCTCCACTTT
CATRQGRTPLHF
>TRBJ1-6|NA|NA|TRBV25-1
TGTGCCAGCAGTGAAAACTACAGGAGTAATAATTCACCCCTCCACTTT
CASSENYRSNNSPLHF
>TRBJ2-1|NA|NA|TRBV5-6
TGTGCCAGCAGCTTGAATCCCATCTACAATGAGCAGTTCTTC
CASSLNPIYNEQFF
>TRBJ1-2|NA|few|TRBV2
TGTGCCAGCAAGGTCGGGGGGAACTATGGCTACACCTTC
CASKVGGNYGYTF
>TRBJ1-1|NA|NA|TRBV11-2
TGTGCCAGCAGCTTAGTGGGAAAACAGGCCACTGAAGCTTTCTTT
CASSLVGKQATEAFF
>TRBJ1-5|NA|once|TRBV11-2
TGTGCCAGCAGCTTAGGACTCGGAAATAGCAATCAGCCCCAGCATTTT
CASSLGLGNSNQPQHF
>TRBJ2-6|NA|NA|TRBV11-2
TGTGCCATCTCCCCCGGGGTCTCTGGGGCCAACGTCCTGACTTTC
CAISPGVSGANVLTF
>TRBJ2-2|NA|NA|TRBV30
TGTGCCTGGAGTCTTCTAGCCTACACCGGGGAGCTGTTTTTT
CAWSLLAYTGELFF
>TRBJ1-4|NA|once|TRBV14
TGTGCCAGCAGCCAAGTCCGTAGAGAAAAACTGTTTTTT
CASSQVRREKLFF
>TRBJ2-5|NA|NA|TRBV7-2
TGTGCCAGCAGCTTAGGTGGCATTTCAGGCGAGACCCAGTACTTC
CASSLGGISGETQYF
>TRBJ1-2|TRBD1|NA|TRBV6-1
TGTGCCAGCAGATCAACAGGGGACTATGGCTACACCTTC
CASRSTGDYGYTF
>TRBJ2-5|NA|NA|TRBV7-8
TGTGCCAGCAGCTTATTTAGCAGACAAGAGACCCAGTACTTC
CASSLFSRQETQYF
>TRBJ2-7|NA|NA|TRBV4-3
TGCGCCAGCAGCCAAGGAAACGGGATTGTCTACGAGCAGTACTTC
CASSQGNGIVYEQYF
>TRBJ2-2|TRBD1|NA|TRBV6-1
TGTGCCAGTGTACGGGACAGGGGGTCCACCGGGGAGCTGTTTTTT
CASVRDRGSTGELFF
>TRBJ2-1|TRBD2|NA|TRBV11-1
TGTGCCAGCAGACACCCGGGACTAGTAAATGAGCAGTTCTTC
CASRHPGLVNEQFF
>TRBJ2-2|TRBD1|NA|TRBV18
TGTGCCAGCTCACTACAGGGGAAATCCGGGGAGCTGTTTTTT
CASSLQGKSGELFF